This T cell receptor (beta chain) was sequenced in a study of cytomegalovirus exposure and HLA in healthy donors. Study details: Clustering assigned over 70% of the 350 to 400 genotyped donors to the Caucasian-associated ancestry cluster.

Nominally healthy donors were sampled, though unrecorded immune exposures were likely. Study-level results: A later analysis, which compared TCR beta chains of equal frequency, found the HLA-associated ones more clonally expanded.

PCR used 60 Vbeta primers and 13 Jbeta primers. Assay: immunoSEQ multiplex PCR; the TCRdb copy retains only in-frame clones and omits some. The sample yields around 180,000 clones, about three quarters seen once. On this clone: The target antigen is unknown.

Sequencing used PBMCs. This TCR came from a woman in her 40s in good health and CMV-seronegative.

As DNA, the CDR3 is TGCGCCAGCACTCTAAACCACGGGGCAGATACGCAGTATTTT. Translating gives CASTLNHGADTQYF. This chain joins TRBV5-1 and TRBJ2-3; D may be TRBD2 (5 bases). This CDR3 is 14 amino acids long. Trimming cost V 6 bases and J 4 bases, with 15 bases left between them. The germline V gene encodes CDR1 SGHRS and CDR2 YFSETQ.